Listed below are T cell receptor beta chains from one sample, sequenced in a study of T cells after yellow fever vaccination. One entry per CDR3 protein, called by TCRdb with MiXCR from the 5' RACE reads. The data hold hundreds of thousands of distinct CDR3 sequences, with less than 15% observed a single time. The sequencing used PBMCs, collected on the day of the yellow fever booster vaccination. The receptors originated from a man aged 25-40 years who received the YFV17D yellow fever vaccine. The CDR3 runs from the conserved cysteine through the conserved F or W. Each record gives: clone size, J gene, CDR3 length, V gene, D gene, CDR3 protein, CDR3 DNA. A D gene is named only where the DNA matches it firmly. Rows give clone size only sometimes, using once, few, many, or a class for an expanded clone.

clone_size: .
j_call: TRBJ2-2
cdr3_length: 16
v_call: TRBV4-3
d_call: .
cdr3_aa: CASSQDGRGHTGELFF
cdr3_nt: TGCGCCAGCAGCCAAGATGGGCGGGGGCATACCGGGGAGCTGTTTTTT

clone_size: .
j_call: TRBJ2-7
cdr3_length: 14
v_call: TRBV7-2
d_call: TRBD2
cdr3_aa: CASRPTSGSYEQYF
cdr3_nt: TGTGCCAGCAGACCAACTAGCGGGAGCTACGAGCAGTACTTC

clone_size: few
j_call: TRBJ2-1
cdr3_length: 12
v_call: TRBV20-1
d_call: TRBD1
cdr3_aa: CSAPTGSNEQFF
cdr3_nt: TGCAGTGCCCCGACAGGGAGCAATGAGCAGTTCTTC

clone_size: .
j_call: TRBJ2-1
cdr3_length: 16
v_call: TRBV20-1
d_call: .
cdr3_aa: CSALEGSGETYNEQFF
cdr3_nt: TGCAGTGCCCTTGAAGGGAGCGGAGAAACCTACAATGAGCAGTTCTTC

clone_size: .
j_call: TRBJ2-1
cdr3_length: 14
v_call: TRBV20-1
d_call: .
cdr3_aa: CSARTGGAYNEQFF
cdr3_nt: TGCAGTGCTAGAACAGGTGGGGCCTACAATGAGCAGTTCTTC

clone_size: .
j_call: TRBJ2-5
cdr3_length: 13
v_call: TRBV27
d_call: .
cdr3_aa: CASSWARGETQYF
cdr3_nt: TGTGCCAGCAGTTGGGCCCGGGGAGAGACCCAGTACTTC

clone_size: few
j_call: TRBJ2-7
cdr3_length: 15
v_call: TRBV5-1
d_call: TRBD1
cdr3_aa: CASSFREGASYEQYF
cdr3_nt: TGCGCCAGCAGCTTCCGTGAGGGGGCCTCCTACGAGCAGTACTTC

clone_size: .
j_call: TRBJ2-7
cdr3_length: 15
v_call: TRBV6-2/TRBV6-3
d_call: TRBD2
cdr3_aa: CASTDGLADSYEQYF
cdr3_nt: TGTGCCAGCACCGATGGACTAGCGGACTCCTACGAGCAGTACTTC

clone_size: .
j_call: TRBJ2-1
cdr3_length: 15
v_call: TRBV5-4
d_call: .
cdr3_aa: CASSAEPTAYNEQFF
cdr3_nt: TGTGCCAGCAGCGCAGAACCGACAGCGTACAATGAGCAGTTCTTC

clone_size: few
j_call: TRBJ2-3
cdr3_length: 19
v_call: TRBV11-2
d_call: TRBD2
cdr3_aa: CASSPLPGLAGGGTDTQYF
cdr3_nt: TGTGCCAGCAGCCCCTTACCGGGACTAGCGGGAGGTGGCACAGATACGCAGTATTTT

clone_size: .
j_call: TRBJ2-3
cdr3_length: 15
v_call: TRBV9
d_call: TRBD1
cdr3_aa: CASSARQGLTDTQYF
cdr3_nt: TGTGCCAGCAGCGCACGACAGGGGCTCACAGATACGCAGTATTTT

clone_size: .
j_call: TRBJ2-1
cdr3_length: 14
v_call: TRBV20-1
d_call: TRBD1
cdr3_aa: CSAKIWTGNNEQFF
cdr3_nt: TGCAGTGCCAAAATATGGACAGGCAACAATGAGCAGTTCTTC

clone_size: .
j_call: TRBJ1-5
cdr3_length: 13
v_call: TRBV15
d_call: .
cdr3_aa: CATSREKKQPQHF
cdr3_nt: TGTGCCACCAGCAGAGAAAAGAAGCAGCCCCAGCATTTT

clone_size: .
j_call: TRBJ2-7
cdr3_length: 13
v_call: TRBV4-3
d_call: .
cdr3_aa: CASSQGTSGEQYF
cdr3_nt: TGCGCCAGCAGCCAAGGCACCTCGGGCGAGCAGTACTTC

clone_size: few
j_call: TRBJ2-3
cdr3_length: 16
v_call: TRBV5-4
d_call: TRBD2
cdr3_aa: CASSWGLAGDTDTQYF
cdr3_nt: TGTGCCAGCAGCTGGGGACTAGCGGGGGACACAGATACGCAGTATTTT

clone_size: few
j_call: TRBJ2-7
cdr3_length: 15
v_call: TRBV7-2
d_call: .
cdr3_aa: CASSLVRIQGYEQYF
cdr3_nt: TGTGCCAGCAGCTTAGTACGCATCCAGGGATACGAGCAGTACTTC

clone_size: many
j_call: TRBJ2-2
cdr3_length: 12
v_call: TRBV27
d_call: .
cdr3_aa: CASSFNTGELFF
cdr3_nt: TGTGCCAGCAGTTTTAACACCGGGGAGCTGTTTTTT

clone_size: .
j_call: TRBJ2-2
cdr3_length: 13
v_call: TRBV6-2/TRBV6-3
d_call: .
cdr3_aa: CASSRGNTGELFF
cdr3_nt: TGTGCCAGCAGTAGGGGGAACACCGGGGAGCTGTTTTTT

clone_size: few
j_call: TRBJ1-6
cdr3_length: 14
v_call: TRBV6-5
d_call: .
cdr3_aa: CASRPGTSNSPLHF
cdr3_nt: TGTGCCAGCAGACCCGGGACATCGAATTCACCCCTCCACTTT

clone_size: few
j_call: TRBJ1-2
cdr3_length: 14
v_call: TRBV6-5
d_call: .
cdr3_aa: CASSYGVDHYGYTF
cdr3_nt: TGTGCCAGCAGTTACGGTGTGGACCACTATGGCTACACCTTC

clone_size: few
j_call: TRBJ2-2
cdr3_length: 16
v_call: TRBV19
d_call: .
cdr3_aa: CASKGRGFSNTGELFF
cdr3_nt: TGTGCCAGTAAGGGCAGGGGCTTTTCGAACACCGGGGAGCTGTTTTTT

clone_size: .
j_call: TRBJ2-7
cdr3_length: 15
v_call: TRBV20-1
d_call: TRBD1
cdr3_aa: CSARDRGTGVGEQYF
cdr3_nt: TGCAGTGCTAGAGATAGAGGGACAGGGGTTGGCGAGCAGTACTTC

clone_size: .
j_call: TRBJ2-3
cdr3_length: 16
v_call: TRBV6-5
d_call: .
cdr3_aa: CASSSRGPLSTDTQYF
cdr3_nt: TGTGCCAGCAGTTCTCGGGGGCCGCTTAGCACAGATACGCAGTATTTT

clone_size: .
j_call: TRBJ1-4
cdr3_length: 11
v_call: TRBV30
d_call: .
cdr3_aa: CAWSRTEKLFF
cdr3_nt: TGTGCCTGGAGTCGGACAGAAAAACTGTTTTTT

clone_size: .
j_call: TRBJ2-5
cdr3_length: 14
v_call: TRBV9
d_call: .
cdr3_aa: CASSVGAQQETQYF
cdr3_nt: TGTGCCAGCAGCGTAGGGGCGCAGCAAGAGACCCAGTACTTC

clone_size: few
j_call: TRBJ2-1
cdr3_length: 14
v_call: TRBV3-1
d_call: .
cdr3_aa: CASSQGTTGDEQFF
cdr3_nt: TGTGCCAGCAGCCAAGGAACCACTGGGGATGAGCAGTTCTTC

clone_size: few
j_call: TRBJ2-7
cdr3_length: 16
v_call: TRBV6-4
d_call: .
cdr3_aa: CASSGPAVAPYIEQYF
cdr3_nt: TGTGCCAGCAGTGGGCCGGCAGTGGCTCCTTATATCGAGCAGTACTTC

clone_size: many
j_call: TRBJ2-3
cdr3_length: 19
v_call: TRBV9
d_call: .
cdr3_aa: CASSTRGGGGSGVGDTQYF
cdr3_nt: TGTGCCAGCAGCACCAGGGGAGGGGGGGGTAGCGGAGTCGGAGATACGCAGTATTTT

clone_size: few
j_call: TRBJ2-7
cdr3_length: 14
v_call: TRBV28
d_call: TRBD2
cdr3_aa: CASSSSGGHYEQYF
cdr3_nt: TGTGCCAGCAGTTCCTCGGGAGGACACTACGAGCAGTACTTC

clone_size: .
j_call: TRBJ2-5
cdr3_length: 14
v_call: TRBV5-1
d_call: .
cdr3_aa: CASSSGTLKETQYF
cdr3_nt: TGCGCCAGCAGCTCCGGGACGTTGAAAGAGACCCAGTACTTC

clone_size: few
j_call: TRBJ2-1
cdr3_length: 17
v_call: TRBV20-1
d_call: TRBD2
cdr3_aa: CSARGLAGGAGYNEQFF
cdr3_nt: TGCAGTGCTAGGGGACTAGCGGGAGGGGCCGGCTACAATGAGCAGTTCTTC

clone_size: few
j_call: TRBJ2-1
cdr3_length: 17
v_call: TRBV5-1
d_call: TRBD1
cdr3_aa: CASSLDPGQSSYNEQFF
cdr3_nt: TGCGCCAGCAGCTTGGATCCGGGACAGAGCTCCTACAATGAGCAGTTCTTC

clone_size: .
j_call: TRBJ2-1
cdr3_length: 17
v_call: TRBV4-3
d_call: TRBD2
cdr3_aa: CASSQSLAGDSYNEQFF
cdr3_nt: TGCGCCAGCAGCCAATCACTAGCGGGAGACTCCTACAATGAGCAGTTCTTC

clone_size: .
j_call: TRBJ2-1
cdr3_length: 14
v_call: TRBV20-1
d_call: TRBD2
cdr3_aa: CSAYRTSGTNEQFF
cdr3_nt: TGCAGTGCTTATAGGACTAGCGGGACGAATGAGCAGTTCTTC

clone_size: few
j_call: TRBJ2-7
cdr3_length: 14
v_call: TRBV5-1
d_call: .
cdr3_aa: CASSLGQGRDEQYF
cdr3_nt: TGCGCCAGCAGCTTGGGGCAGGGGAGAGACGAGCAGTACTTC

clone_size: .
j_call: TRBJ2-4
cdr3_length: 17
v_call: TRBV6-1
d_call: .
cdr3_aa: CASSDGYFVLAKNIQYF
cdr3_nt: TGTGCCAGCAGTGATGGGTATTTCGTACTAGCCAAAAACATTCAGTACTTC

clone_size: .
j_call: TRBJ2-1
cdr3_length: 13
v_call: TRBV7-2
d_call: .
cdr3_aa: CASSLALRPEQFF
cdr3_nt: TGTGCCAGCAGCTTAGCGCTGAGGCCTGAGCAGTTCTTC